A single sample is the source of the 4 T cell receptor beta chains below, sequenced in a study of T cell changes during pregnancy in multiple sclerosis. Profiling relied on immunoSEQ multiplex PCR, and the TCRdb table lists in-frame clones only, not all of them. The sample consists of 45,000 to 70,000 clones, 92% of them appearing once. This specimen consisted of CD4+ T cells from peripheral blood mononuclear cells, obtained after pregnancy. Every receptor here comes from a female donor with multiple sclerosis, enrolled in a pregnancy study.

The rearrangement uses TRBV9 and TRBJ1-2, with 7 bases aligning to TRBD1. Germline-derived CDR1 and CDR2 are SGDLS and YYNGEE. The V gene end was trimmed by 4 bases and the J gene end by 4 bases; junction bases not matched to a gene: 7. The CDR3 covers 14 residues. Written as DNA, the CDR3 is TGTGCCAGCAGCTCGGGGACAGTGACCTATGGCTACACCTTC. Amino acids: CASSSGTVTYGYTF. Based on the CDR3 plus reference TRBV9 and TRBJ1-2, the full variable domain is DSGVTQTPKHLITATGQRVTLRCSPRSGDLSVYWYQQSLDQGLQFLIQYYNGEERAKGNILERFSAQQFPDLHSELNLSSLELGDSALYFCASSSGTVTYGYTFGSGTRLTVV.

The rearrangement links TRBV4-3 to TRBJ1-3, with D uncertain. CDR1 and CDR2 from the germline V gene are LGHNA and YSLEER. Trimming took 3 bases from V and 0 from J, leaving 6 bases between them. The CDR3 length is 14 residues. This CDR3 is CASSHLDSGNTIYF. The CDR3 nucleotides read TGCGCCAGCAGCCACCTAGACTCTGGAAACACCATATATTTT.

This sequence joins TRBV25-1 and TRBJ1-2; a possible D gene is TRBD1 (5 bases). V gave up 2 bases and J gave up 3 bases, with 13 bases separating them. This CDR3 contains 15 residues. CDR1 and CDR2 from the germline V gene are MGHDK and SYGVNS. The DNA for the CDR3 is TGTGCCAGCAGTGAACATAAGACAGCCCACTATGGCTACACCTTC. Translation: CASSEHKTAHYGYTF.

The V and J genes are TRBV25-1 and TRBJ1-2; 7 nucleotides match TRBD1. The CDR3 is made up of 14 amino acids. Germline loops: CDR1 MGHDK, CDR2 SYGVNS. V gave up 1 base and J gave up 2 bases; unmatched junction bases: 1. The CDR3 reads CASSESGQNYGYTF. CDR3 bases: TGTGCCAGCAGTGAATCGGGACAGAACTATGGCTACACCTTC.